The 12 T cell receptor beta chains below were found in one sample sequenced in a study of CD8+ T cells in alopecia areata (dated by TCRdb to the late 2010s). The meaning of the sample's treatment or condition label: oral pan-JAK inhibitor, 5-10 mg twice daily. Library generation was performed with the immunoSEQ multiplex PCR assay. RNA was extracted from all samples and reverse transcribed into cDNA, which served as template for TCR sequencing. The table comes from immuneACCESS by way of TCRdb, which keeps in-frame sequences with V and J called. Part of the clones is missing from these tables; in studies checked, under half for an unresolved V gene and the rest for unknown reasons. Within this sample are about 180,000 clones, with about 51% of them counted one time only. The ten most abundant clones make up about 9.5% of the sample. Sample: CD8+ T cells sorted from blood, taken around week 52, from a patient treated with tofacitinib. The receptors come from a human donor with alopecia areata.

The rearrangement joins TRBV5-4 to TRBJ2-1; unclear D gene. CDR3 length: 12 amino acids. V was cut by 9 bases and J by 3 bases, with 10 bases left in between. Germline V gene sequence: CDR1 SGHNT, CDR2 YYREEE (reference sequence). For the CDR3, the DNA is TGTGCCACAGAGGCCGGCTACAATGAGCAGTTCTTC. It yields the protein CATEAGYNEQFF.

The chain has TRBV27 and TRBJ2-1; either TRBD1 or TRBD2 may fit D (5 bases each). The germline V gene has CDR1 MNHEY and CDR2 SMNVEV (reference sequence). This CDR3 has 14 amino acids. Trimming cost V 2 bases and J 12 bases, with 17 bases left between them. CDR3 protein: CASSLGGSAMGQFF. DNA for the CDR3: TGTGCCAGCAGTTTAGGGGGATCCGCAATGGGGCAGTTCTTC.

This clone was seen only a few times. This CDR3 reads CASSHLGQGRTEAFF. CDR3 in DNA: TGTGCCAGCAGCCACCTTGGACAGGGTCGGACTGAAGCTTTCTTT. The gene calls are TRBV14 and TRBJ1-1, with 8 positions matching TRBD1. The junction had 8 bases not matched to a gene; V was cut back by 3 bases and J by 5 bases. CDR1 and CDR2 (germline): SGHDN, FVKESK. The CDR3 extends over 15 amino acids.

The V and J genes are TRBV6-6 and TRBJ2-7; weak D call: TRBD1 (5 bases). This CDR3 spans 13 amino acids. V lost 0 bases and J 3 bases, leaving 6 bases between the germline ends. CDR1 is MNHNY and CDR2 is SVGAGI in the germline V gene (reference sequence). The CDR3, as DNA: TGTGCCAGCAGTTACTCTGACAGCTACGAGCAGTACTTC. Protein: CASSYSDSYEQYF.

This clone was counted a few times. This chain connects TRBV6-5 to TRBJ2-6, with D unresolved. The CDR3 has 15 amino acids. Germline V CDR1 and CDR2: MNHEY, SVGAGI. Trimming removed 0 bases at V and 0 bases at J, with 3 bases between. CDR3 sequence reads: CASSYSSSGANVLTF. DNA for the CDR3: TGTGCCAGCAGTTACTCGAGCTCTGGGGCCAACGTCCTGACTTTC.

This clone was found many times. The chain carries TRBV2 and TRBJ1-2, with TRBD1 as a possible D gene (5 bases). Trimming removed 0 bases at V and 6 bases at J, with 17 bases between. The CDR3 spans 16 residues. Germline V gene data show CDR1 as SNHLY and CDR2 as FYNNEI. CDR3 sequence (DNA): TGTGCCAGCAGTGAAGCCTACGGCCCGGACATCGATGGCTACACCTTC. Protein sequence: CASSEAYGPDIDGYTF.

With regard to this clone: A much larger clone is a single base away; this may be a read error. This specimen includes other DNA sequences encoding the same CDR3. The gene calls are TRBV27 and TRBJ1-5; possible D gene TRBD1, 5 bases. This CDR3 comprises 14 residues. Germline loops: CDR1 MNHEY, CDR2 SMNVEV (reference sequence). The V gene lost 5 bases and the J gene lost 1 base, with 9 bases spanning the gap. The CDR3 nucleotides read TGTGCCAGCAGTATCCGGGACAGCAATCAGCCCCAGCATTTT. The encoded protein is CASSIRDSNQPQHF.

This clone turned up a few times. This chain connects TRBV11-2 to TRBJ1-1, with D possibly being TRBD1 (5 bases). Per the germline V gene, CDR1 is SGHAT and CDR2 is FQNNGV. V lost 4 bases and J 1 base, leaving 13 bases between the germline ends. CDR3 length: 15 amino acids. Written as DNA, the CDR3 is TGTGCCAGCAGCTCACTCCAGGGCTCGAACACTGAAGCTTTCTTT. This encodes CASSSLQGSNTEAFF. Based on the CDR3 plus reference TRBV11-2 and TRBJ1-1, the full variable domain is EAGVAQSPRYKIIEKRQSVAFWCNPISGHATLYWYQQILGQGPKLLIQFQNNGVVDDSQLPKDRFSAERLKGVDSTLKIQPAKLEDSAVYLCASSSLQGSNTEAFFGQGTRLTVV.

The gene calls are TRBV6-6 and TRBJ1-1, with a possible D match to TRBD1 (5 bases). V was trimmed by 2 bases and J by 5 bases, leaving 9 bases between them. CDR3 length equals 13 residues. Per germline, CDR1 MNHNY and CDR2 SVGAGI (reference sequence). DNA for the CDR3: TGTGCCAGCAGTTACGGGGGAGCGACTGAAGCTTTCTTT. It yields the protein CASSYGGATEAFF.

V usage is TRBV9 and J usage is TRBJ1-1; D gene uncertain. The CDR3 consists of 13 residues. Trimming stripped 0 bases from V and 4 bases from J, with 7 bases between. Germline CDR1 is SGDLS and CDR2 is YYNGEE. CDR3 loop: CASSVEARTEAFF. CDR3 coding DNA: TGTGCCAGCAGCGTAGAGGCGCGCACTGAAGCTTTCTTT.

Details on this clone: Sequence at one end of the junction differs from germline and may be a read error. The J gene is TRBJ1-1, the V gene TRBV5-4, with 10 bases fitting TRBD1. In germline, CDR1 is SGHNT, CDR2 YYREEE (reference sequence). The CDR3 is made up of 15 amino acids. CDR3 residues: CASSLVGQGNIEAFF. The CDR3, as DNA: TGTGCCAGCAGCTTGGTGGGACAGGGGAACATTGAAGCTTTCTTT.

The table lists this clone with a few counts. This chain connects TRBV27 to TRBJ2-7; 8 bases align to TRBD1. With 5 bases clipped from V and 2 bases from J, the junction kept 14 bases outside the gene matches. Germline V gene data show CDR1 as MNHEY and CDR2 as SMNVEV (reference sequence). CDR3 length: 17 residues. The CDR3 protein is CASSTQPPGQVTYEQYF. The CDR3, as DNA: TGTGCCAGCAGTACCCAGCCACCGGGACAGGTGACCTACGAGCAGTACTTC.